A single sample is the source of the 24 T cell receptor beta chains below, sequenced in a study of response to subunit inactivated influenza vaccine. TCRdb reprocessed the RT-PCR reads via MiXCR and lists one record per CDR3 protein. The data show 700,000 to 900,000 distinct CDR3 sequences, with 21% seen just once and roughly a tenth held by the top ten. Sequencing was performed on PBMCs from blood, taken 5 to 6 days after vaccination. Receptors originate from a man aged 50 or older who received an inactivated influenza vaccine.

This clonotype was seen at least ten times. The chain carries TRBV29-1 and TRBJ2-7; 11 nucleotides match TRBD2. V lost 7 bases to trimming and J lost 0 bases; unmatched junction nucleotides: 17. This CDR3 has 18 residues. From germline, CDR1 is SQVTM and CDR2 ANQGSEA. DNA for the CDR3: TGCAGCGCAAGTCTGGAGACTAGCGGGGCACTGAGCTCCTACGAGCAGTACTTC. This gives the protein CSASLETSGALSSYEQYF.

This clonotype was recorded at least ten times. This chain links TRBV4-1 with TRBJ2-3; D gene ambiguous. CDR3 length: 16 amino acids. From germline, CDR1 is MGHRA and CDR2 YSYEKL. Trimming shortened V by 1 base and J by 1 base, and 12 bases separated the two germline ends. CDR3 DNA: TGCGCCAGCAGCCAAGTTCTGGGGTCGGGCACAGATACGCAGTATTTT. Protein: CASSQVLGSGTDTQYF.

The gene calls are TRBV28 and TRBJ1-2; D is unresolved. The CDR3 contains 12 residues. Germline CDR1 MDHEN, CDR2 SYDVKM. The V end lost 8 bases, the J end lost 1 base, and 8 bases lay between the germline ends. The CDR3 protein is CASSGFNYGYTF. The DNA of the CDR3 is TGTGCCAGCTCCGGGTTTAACTATGGCTACACCTTC.

The V gene is TRBV20-1, the J gene TRBJ2-7, with no clear D. This CDR3 is built from 15 residues. V was cut by 3 bases and J by 3 bases, with 18 bases left in between. The germline gives CDR1 DFQATT, CDR2 SNEGSKA (reference sequence). The CDR3 loop reads CSASPLGPQHYEQYF. The CDR3 nucleotides read TGCAGTGCTAGTCCCCTCGGACCTCAACACTACGAGCAGTACTTC.

The chain carries TRBV28 and TRBJ1-2; D is unclear. The V end lost 5 bases, the J end lost 1 base, and 17 bases lay between the germline ends. This CDR3 has 16 residues. Germline V gene lookup returns CDR1 MDHEN and CDR2 SYDVKM. CDR3 in amino acids: CASSNALAGGNYGYTF. As DNA, the CDR3 is TGTGCCAGCAGTAACGCTTTGGCGGGAGGTAACTATGGCTACACCTTC.

This clonotype was counted only a few times. This sequence joins TRBV12-3 or TRBV12-4 and TRBJ1-3, with D unresolved. V lost 5 bases, J lost 0 bases, and 8 bases lay in between. This CDR3 region has 14 residues. DNA for the CDR3: TGTGCCAGCAGTACAGTCTCCTCTGGAAACACCATATATTTT. As protein: CASSTVSSGNTIYF.

The V gene is TRBV19, the J gene TRBJ2-5, with 8 bases that match TRBD1. CDR1 LNHDA and CDR2 SQIVND come from the germline V gene (reference sequence). The V segment lost 10 bases and the J segment 0 bases; nucleotides outside the gene matches: 4. The CDR3 totals 13 residues. The CDR3 DNA reads as TGTGCCAACGGGACAGGACACCAAGAGACCCAGTACTTC. Encoded protein: CANGTGHQETQYF.

This clonotype has a count of ten or more. The J gene is TRBJ2-1, the V gene TRBV12-3 or TRBV12-4; 9 bases are shared with TRBD1. The CDR3 length is 17 residues. V lost 6 bases to trimming and J lost 3 bases; unmatched junction nucleotides: 12. The CDR3 protein is CASSFPPGTGNYNEQFF. For the CDR3, the DNA is TGTGCCAGCAGCTTTCCCCCCGGGACAGGGAACTACAATGAGCAGTTCTTC.

V gene TRBV19 combines with J gene TRBJ1-6; D gene ambiguous. The CDR3 is 15 amino acids. The germline V gene has CDR1 LNHDA and CDR2 SQIVND (reference sequence). The ends were cut back, 6 bases at V and 8 bases at J, with 17 bases in the middle. This chain's CDR3 is CASSSEGISHSPLHF. For the CDR3, the DNA is TGTGCCAGTAGCTCAGAGGGAATAAGTCATTCACCCCTCCACTTT.

This clonotype occurred a few times. The chain is built from TRBV20-1 and TRBJ2-1; 7 bases agree with TRBD2. The CDR3 covers 14 residues. Germline loops: CDR1 DFQATT, CDR2 SNEGSKA (reference sequence). With 3 bases clipped from V and 5 bases from J, the junction kept 7 bases outside the gene matches. The chain's CDR3 is CSASYSGAHNEQFF. The DNA of the CDR3 is TGCAGTGCTAGTTACAGCGGGGCCCACAATGAGCAGTTCTTC.

This clonotype came up a few times. The chain has TRBV12-3 or TRBV12-4 and TRBJ1-6; possibly TRBD1 for D (6 bases). The germline V and J ends were trimmed by 6 bases and 5 bases, with 11 bases remaining between them. The length of the CDR3 is 14 residues. CDR3 nucleotide sequence: TGTGCCAGCAGACGACAGGCGGATAATTCACCCCTCCACTTT. Amino acids: CASRRQADNSPLHF.

This clonotype was seen more than once but under ten times. The chain has TRBV5-1 and TRBJ1-2, with D possibly TRBD1 on 6 matching bases. The CDR3 extends over 15 amino acids. V shed 4 bases and J shed 0 bases, with 13 bases lying between them. Germline CDR1 and CDR2: SGHRS and YFSETQ. The DNA of the CDR3 is TGCGCCAGCAGCCCCTTGACAGGTTCTAACTATGGCTACACCTTC. Translating it yields CASSPLTGSNYGYTF. Based on the CDR3 plus reference TRBV5-1 and TRBJ1-2, the full variable domain is KAGVTQTPRYLIKTRGQQVTLSCSPISGHRSVSWYQQTPGQGLQFLFEYFSETQRNKGNFPGRFSGRQFSNSRSEMNVSTLELGDSALYLCASSPLTGSNYGYTFGSGTRLTVV.

This clonotype was counted only a few times. The chain recombines TRBV5-1 with TRBJ2-3, with D tentatively TRBD1 (5 bases). CDR1 is SGHRS, CDR2 YFSETQ, per germline. The CDR3 has 16 residues. Trimming removed 4 bases at V and 3 bases at J, with 18 bases between. The CDR3 is CASSPDIGERTDTQYF. The DNA for the CDR3 is TGCGCCAGCAGCCCGGATATAGGGGAAAGGACAGATACGCAGTATTTT.

This clonotype was recorded at least ten times. The rearrangement joins TRBV5-6 to TRBJ2-3, with TRBD2 matching over 14 bases. The CDR3 consists of 16 residues. V was clipped by 3 bases and J by 2 bases; unmatched bases: 2. Germline CDR1 is SGHDT and CDR2 is YYEEEE. The CDR3 DNA is TGTGCCAGCAGCTCGGGACTAGCGGGGGTCACAGATACGCAGTATTTT. This codes for CASSSGLAGVTDTQYF.

This clonotype was found a few times. The chain employs TRBV20-1 and TRBJ2-3, with unresolved D. CDR3 length equals 11 residues. With 0 bases removed from V and 7 bases from J, the gap between germline ends came to 5 bases. Per germline, CDR1 DFQATT and CDR2 SNEGSKA (reference sequence). CDR3 coding DNA: TGCAGTGCTAGAGATCCGAATACGCAGTATTTT. It encodes CSARDPNTQYF.

This sequence joins TRBV20-1 and TRBJ2-1; D is uncertain. The V gene lost 1 base and the J gene lost 5 bases, with 9 bases spanning the gap. The CDR3 contains 13 residues. CDR1 is DFQATT, CDR2 SNEGSKA, per germline (reference sequence). The CDR3 DNA reads TGCAGTGCTAGAGTCGGCCGGAACAATGAGCAGTTCTTC. Amino acid sequence: CSARVGRNNEQFF.

The chain joins TRBV6-6 to TRBJ1-4, with D uncertain. From germline, CDR1 is MNHNY and CDR2 SVGAGI (reference sequence). V was clipped by 6 bases and J by 1 base, with 6 bases between them. There are 13 residues in the CDR3. Written as DNA, the CDR3 is TGTGCCAGCAGCCGCCGAACTAATGAAAAACTGTTTTTT. Residues: CASSRRTNEKLFF.

This clonotype has more than one count but fewer than ten. The V and J genes are TRBV5-8 and TRBJ1-1, with D unclear. The length of the CDR3 is 14 residues. Trimming shortened V by 0 bases and J by 1 base, and 7 bases separated the two germline ends. Germline CDR1 SGHTS, CDR2 YDEGEE. CDR3: CASSLVLGNTEAFF. Written as DNA, the CDR3 is TGTGCCAGCAGCTTGGTCTTGGGGAACACTGAAGCTTTCTTT.

The table lists this clonotype with many counts. The V gene is TRBV12-3 or TRBV12-4, the J gene TRBJ1-1; the match to TRBD1 covers 8 bases. Losses at the gene ends were 7 bases for V and 5 bases for J; bases not matched to a gene: 12. This CDR3 contains 15 residues. CDR3 region: CASTPRGQGGTEAFF. The CDR3 region has the DNA TGTGCCAGCACTCCCCGAGGACAGGGAGGGACTGAAGCTTTCTTT.

DNA of the CDR3: TGCAGTGCTAGAGATCGGGACAAGAACACCGGGGAGCTGTTTTTT. Translation: CSARDRDKNTGELFF. The rearrangement uses TRBV20-1 and TRBJ2-2, with TRBD1 as a possible D gene (6 bases). CDR3 length: 15 residues. The V end lost 0 bases, the J end lost 1 base, and 9 bases lay between the germline ends. Germline V gene lookup returns CDR1 DFQATT and CDR2 SNEGSKA (reference sequence).

Remarks on this clonotype: This is likely a read error, given that the CDR3 carries no conserved phenylalanine or tryptophan at its end. The chain is built from TRBV5-3 and TRBJ2-2; no clear D gene. TRBV5-3 is noted as an ORF with a role that remains uncertain. CDR3 length: 14 amino acids. V gave up 8 bases and J gave up 7 bases, with 18 bases separating them. CDR3: CARSDGLPRGELFC. For the CDR3, the DNA is TGTGCCAGGAGCGATGGCCTCCCCCGCGGGGAGCTGTTTTGT.

The chain recombines TRBV20-1 with TRBJ2-3; TRBD2 aligns across 12 bases. The CDR3 consists of 14 residues. The V and J ends lost 5 bases and 4 bases, in that order; junction bases with no gene match: 4. Per germline, CDR1 DFQATT and CDR2 SNEGSKA (reference sequence). The CDR3 nucleotides read TGCAGTGCTTTTCGACTAGCGGGAGCAGATACGCAGTATTTT. This encodes CSAFRLAGADTQYF.

This clonotype came up a few times. The V and J genes are TRBV6-2 or TRBV6-3 and TRBJ2-7; TRBD1 is a possible D gene (5 bases). V gave up 6 bases and J gave up 6 bases, with 18 bases separating them. Germline CDR1 is MNHEY and CDR2 is SVGEGT. CDR3 size: 14 residues. In DNA form, the CDR3 reads TGTGCCAGCAGCCAAGGACAATATCTGGGCGAGCAGTACTTC. Protein product: CASSQGQYLGEQYF.

The gene calls are TRBV24-1 and TRBJ2-5, with D maybe TRBD1 (5 bases). The CDR3 totals 14 residues. Between the trimmed V and J ends, which lost 4 bases and 5 bases, there was a span of 13 bases. From germline, CDR1 is KGHDR and CDR2 SFDVKD. For the CDR3, the DNA is TGTGCCACCAGTGACCGGACACTGTATGAGACCCAGTACTTC. Protein product: CATSDRTLYETQYF.